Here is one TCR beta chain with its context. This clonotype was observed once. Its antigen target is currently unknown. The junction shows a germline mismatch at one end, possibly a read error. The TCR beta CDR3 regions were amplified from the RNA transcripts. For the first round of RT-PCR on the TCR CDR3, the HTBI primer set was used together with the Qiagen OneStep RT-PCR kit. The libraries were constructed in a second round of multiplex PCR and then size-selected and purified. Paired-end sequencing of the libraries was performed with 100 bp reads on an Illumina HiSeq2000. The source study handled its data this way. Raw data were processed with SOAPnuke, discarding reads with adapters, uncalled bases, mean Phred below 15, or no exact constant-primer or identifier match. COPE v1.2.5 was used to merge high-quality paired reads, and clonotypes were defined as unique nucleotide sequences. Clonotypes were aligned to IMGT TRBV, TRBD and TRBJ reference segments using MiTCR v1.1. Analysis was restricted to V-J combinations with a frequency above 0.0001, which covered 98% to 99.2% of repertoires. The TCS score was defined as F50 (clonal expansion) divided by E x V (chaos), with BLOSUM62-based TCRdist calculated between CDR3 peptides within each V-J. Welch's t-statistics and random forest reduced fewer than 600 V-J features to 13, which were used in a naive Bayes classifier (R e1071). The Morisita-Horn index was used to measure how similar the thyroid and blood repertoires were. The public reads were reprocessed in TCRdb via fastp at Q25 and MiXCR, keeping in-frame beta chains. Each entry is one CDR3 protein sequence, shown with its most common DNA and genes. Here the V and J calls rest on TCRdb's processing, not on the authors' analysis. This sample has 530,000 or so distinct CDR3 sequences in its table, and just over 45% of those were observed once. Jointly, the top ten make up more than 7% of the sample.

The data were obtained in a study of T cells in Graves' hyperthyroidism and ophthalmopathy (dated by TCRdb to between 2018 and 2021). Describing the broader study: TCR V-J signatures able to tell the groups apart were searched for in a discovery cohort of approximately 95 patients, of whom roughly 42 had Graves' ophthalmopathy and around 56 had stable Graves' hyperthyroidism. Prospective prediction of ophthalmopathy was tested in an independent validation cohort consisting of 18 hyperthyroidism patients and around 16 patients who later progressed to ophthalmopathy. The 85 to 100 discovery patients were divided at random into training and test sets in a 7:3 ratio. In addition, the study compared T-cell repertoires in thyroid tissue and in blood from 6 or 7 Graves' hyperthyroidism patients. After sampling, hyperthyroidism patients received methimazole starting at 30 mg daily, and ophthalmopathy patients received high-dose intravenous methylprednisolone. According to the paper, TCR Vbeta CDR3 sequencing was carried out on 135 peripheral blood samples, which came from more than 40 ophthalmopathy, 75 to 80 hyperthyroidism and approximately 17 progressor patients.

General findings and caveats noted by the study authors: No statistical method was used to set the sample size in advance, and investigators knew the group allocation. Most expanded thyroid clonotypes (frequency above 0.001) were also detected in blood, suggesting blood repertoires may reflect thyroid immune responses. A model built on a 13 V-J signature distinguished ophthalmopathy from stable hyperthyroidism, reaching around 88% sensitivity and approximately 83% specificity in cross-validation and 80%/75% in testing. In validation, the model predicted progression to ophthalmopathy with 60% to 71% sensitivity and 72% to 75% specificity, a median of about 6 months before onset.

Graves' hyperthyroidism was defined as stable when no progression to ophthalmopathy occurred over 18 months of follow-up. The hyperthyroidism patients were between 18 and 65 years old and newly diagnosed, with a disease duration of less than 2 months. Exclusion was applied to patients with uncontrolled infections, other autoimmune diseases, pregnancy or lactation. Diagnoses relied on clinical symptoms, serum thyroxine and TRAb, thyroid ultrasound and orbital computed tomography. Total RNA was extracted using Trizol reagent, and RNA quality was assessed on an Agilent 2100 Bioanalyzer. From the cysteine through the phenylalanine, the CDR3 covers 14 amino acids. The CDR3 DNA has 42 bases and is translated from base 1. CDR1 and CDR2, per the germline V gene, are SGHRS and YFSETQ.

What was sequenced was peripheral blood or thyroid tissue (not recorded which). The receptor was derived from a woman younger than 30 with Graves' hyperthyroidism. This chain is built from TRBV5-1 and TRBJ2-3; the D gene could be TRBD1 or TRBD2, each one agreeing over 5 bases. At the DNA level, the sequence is TGCGCCAGCAGTTTGGGACCAGGCACAGATACGCAGTGTTTT. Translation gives CASSLGPGTDTQCF.